A single sample gave rise to the 25 T cell receptor beta chains below, sequenced in a study of T cell responses to AZD1222 COVID-19 vaccine. TCRdb's table, derived via immunoSEQ multiplex PCR, lists solely in-frame clones and lacks some. The table includes about 83,000 clones, 75% to 95% detected once. The sequenced sample was peripheral blood, obtained on day 0 of MenACWY control vaccination. Receptor source: an adult in good health.

The chain is built from TRBV15 and TRBJ1-5; TRBD1 aligns across 10 bases. The CDR3 spans 14 residues. Germline CDR1 reads LNHNV; CDR2 reads YYDKDF (reference sequence). The V segment lost 5 bases and the J segment 7 bases; nucleotides outside the gene matches: 5. CDR3 coding DNA: TGTGCCACCAGCGGGACAGGGGACGTGCAGCCCCAGCATTTT. Translating it yields CATSGTGDVQPQHF.

The V gene is TRBV15, the J gene TRBJ2-5; 10 bases line up with TRBD1. CDR3 length: 15 residues. J was trimmed by 5 bases and V by 7 bases; bases with no gene match: 10. Germline assignment: CDR1 LNHNV and CDR2 YYDKDF (reference sequence). For the CDR3, the DNA is TGTGCCACCACCGGGACAGGGGACCCCTCGGAGACCCAGTACTTC. Amino acid sequence: CATTGTGDPSETQYF. The full variable domain, with the rest looked up from reference TRBV15 and TRBJ2-5, is DAMVIQNPRYQVTQFGKPVTLSCSQTLNHNVMYWYQQKSSQAPKLLFHYYDKDFNNEADTPDNFQSRRPNTSFCFLDIRSPGLGDTAMYLCATTGTGDPSETQYFGPGTRLLVL.

This clone was seen a few times. The chain uses TRBV7-2 and TRBJ1-1; no reliable D call. The CDR3 totals 13 residues. Trimming stripped 2 bases from V and 3 bases from J, with 7 bases between. The V gene's germline CDR1 is SGHTA and CDR2 FQGNSA. The CDR3, as DNA: TGTGCCAGCAGCTTACCCGTATACACTGAAGCTTTCTTT. It yields the protein CASSLPVYTEAFF.

This chain links TRBV29-1 with TRBJ2-3, with D perhaps assigned TRBD1 or TRBD2 (5 bases each). The germline gives CDR1 SQVTM, CDR2 ANQGSEA. Trimming removed 3 bases at V and 0 bases at J, with 10 bases between. CDR3 length equals 14 residues. The CDR3 nucleotides are TGCAGCGTTGATTCCGAGGGGAGCACAGATACGCAGTATTTT. Translation gives CSVDSEGSTDTQYF.

V usage is TRBV7-9 and J usage is TRBJ2-7; TRBD1 aligns across 9 bases. The CDR3 loop spans 14 amino acids. The V segment lost 5 bases and the J segment 7 bases; nucleotides outside the gene matches: 9. Per germline, CDR1 SEHNR and CDR2 FQNEAQ (reference sequence). CDR3 amino acids: CASSANRGPREQYF. In DNA form, the CDR3 reads TGTGCCAGCAGCGCAAACAGGGGGCCTCGAGAGCAGTACTTC.

This chain links TRBV11-2 with TRBJ2-6; possibly TRBD2 for D (5 bases). V was shortened by 5 bases and J by 0 bases, with 14 bases between the two germline ends. CDR3 size: 17 residues. The germline V gene encodes CDR1 SGHAT and CDR2 FQNNGV. The CDR3 DNA reads as TGTGCCAGCAGCCCTCCCCCCGCGGGCTCTGGGGCCAACGTCCTGACTTTC. This gives the protein CASSPPPAGSGANVLTF.

On this clone: Being one base from a much bigger clone, this may be a read error. This specimen includes other DNA sequences encoding the same CDR3. The chain employs TRBV7-9 and TRBJ1-1; the D is unclear. Germline CDR1 and CDR2: SEHNR and FQNEAQ (reference sequence). V gave up 0 bases and J gave up 2 bases, with 13 bases separating them. CDR3 length: 16 amino acids. The CDR3 nucleotides are TGTGCCAGCAGCTTAGCGCTAACGCCGCTTAACACTGAAGCTTTCTTT. It is translated as CASSLALTPLNTEAFF.

The rearrangement joins TRBV19 to TRBJ2-7, with TRBD1 matching 10 bases. Trimming cost V 9 bases and J 2 bases; bases outside gene matches: 1. This CDR3 region has 12 residues. Germline-derived CDR1 and CDR2 are LNHDA and SQIVND (reference sequence). The CDR3 sequence is CASGQGAYEQYF. The DNA of the CDR3 is TGTGCCAGCGGACAGGGGGCCTACGAGCAGTACTTC.

The chain is built from TRBV28 and TRBJ2-3, with 8 bases lining up with TRBD2. This CDR3 is 15 amino acids long. Germline V gene lookup returns CDR1 MDHEN and CDR2 SYDVKM. After removal of 5 bases from V and 4 bases from J, the junction contained 8 bases not matched to a gene. The CDR3 nucleotides read TGTGCCAGCAGTCGGGGCGGGAGGAACCCAGATACGCAGTATTTT. Its translation is CASSRGGRNPDTQYF.

This clone was seen a handful of times. CDR3 amino acids: CASSRRTAAVSGNTIYF. In nucleotides, the CDR3 is TGTGCCAGCAGCCGGCGGACAGCCGCTGTCTCTGGAAACACCATATATTTT. The chain employs TRBV11-2 and TRBJ1-3; D is possibly TRBD1 (6 bases). V was cut by 5 bases and J by 0 bases, with 17 bases left in between. This CDR3 has 17 residues. Germline V gene lookup returns CDR1 SGHAT and CDR2 FQNNGV. Drawing the rest from reference TRBV11-2 and TRBJ1-3, the complete variable domain is EAGVAQSPRYKIIEKRQSVAFWCNPISGHATLYWYQQILGQGPKLLIQFQNNGVVDDSQLPKDRFSAERLKGVDSTLKIQPAKLEDSAVYLCASSRRTAAVSGNTIYFGEGSWLTVV.

The genes are TRBV19 and TRBJ1-5, with D perhaps matching TRBD1 (6 bases). V was clipped by 3 bases and J by 4 bases, with 7 bases between them. Germline values: CDR1 LNHDA, CDR2 SQIVND (reference sequence). The CDR3 loop spans 13 amino acids. CDR3 bases: TGTGCCAGTAGTATGACAGGAAATCAGCCCCAGCATTTT. The encoded protein is CASSMTGNQPQHF.

The chain employs TRBV30 and TRBJ2-5, with D possibly being TRBD2 (6 bases). The CDR3 sequence is 14 residues long. The V and J ends lost 8 bases and 0 bases respectively, with 16 bases between them. Germline loops: CDR1 GTSNPN, CDR2 SVGIG (reference sequence). Here the CDR3 DNA reads TGTGCCGGACTAACCTTCGGGTACCAAGAGACCCAGTACTTC. Translation: CAGLTFGYQETQYF.

This rearrangement joins TRBV27 to TRBJ2-1, with a weak D call TRBD2 (5 bases). Looked up from germline, CDR1 is MNHEY and CDR2 is SMNVEV (reference sequence). V gave up 3 bases and J gave up 5 bases, with 14 bases separating them. The CDR3 is made up of 15 amino acids. This CDR3 reads CASSFTTNPNNEQFF. Here the CDR3 DNA reads TGTGCCAGCAGTTTTACGACTAACCCTAACAATGAGCAGTTCTTC.

This sequence joins TRBV7-3 and TRBJ1-2, with a tentative D call TRBD1 (6 bases). V was pared by 4 bases and J by 4 bases, with 13 bases between. Germline CDR1 SGHTA, CDR2 FQGTGA. The CDR3 is made up of 14 amino acids. The CDR3 nucleotides read TGTGCCAGCAGCTCTGCCGGACAGCCCTATGGCTACACCTTC. Protein sequence: CASSSAGQPYGYTF.

The chain has TRBV6-6 and TRBJ2-7, with a possible D match to TRBD1 (6 bases). The germline V gene encodes CDR1 MNHNY and CDR2 SVGAGI (reference sequence). This CDR3 is 12 amino acids long. Trimming removed 5 bases from V and 3 bases from J, with 8 bases in between. The CDR3, as DNA: TGTGCCAGCAGTGTACAGGGCTACGAGCAGTACTTC. Its protein product is CASSVQGYEQYF.

The chain links TRBV6-5 to TRBJ2-7; 7 bases line up with TRBD2. V shed 6 bases and J 5 bases; nucleotides not matched to a gene: 7. The CDR3 has 13 residues. Germline values: CDR1 MNHEY, CDR2 SVGAGI. The CDR3 is CASSRTRRDEQYF. Written as DNA, the CDR3 is TGTGCCAGCAGCCGGACTAGACGTGACGAGCAGTACTTC.

This clone was seen only once. The chain uses TRBV4-3 and TRBJ1-1, with a weak D call TRBD1 (6 bases). This CDR3 has 17 residues. V lost 0 bases to trimming and J lost 5 bases, with 19 bases between them. Germline CDR1 and CDR2: LGHNA and YSLEER. The CDR3 DNA follows: TGCGCCAGCAGCCAAGACCCTTTGTGGGGGGCTGAGACTGAAGCTTTCTTT. It encodes CASSQDPLWGAETEAFF.

This clone has more than one count but fewer than ten. The V call is TRBV3-1 (or the pseudogene TRBV3-2), the J call TRBJ1-1; D uncertain. This CDR3 is 14 amino acids long. The germline V and J ends were trimmed by 1 base and 1 base, with 7 bases remaining between them. From germline, CDR1 is LGHDT and CDR2 YNNKEL (reference sequence). The CDR3 DNA reads TGTGCCAGCAGCCAAGCGATGGGGAACACTGAAGCTTTCTTT. Translating it yields CASSQAMGNTEAFF.

CDR3 protein: CASLPGQYTGELFF. CDR3 bases: TGTGCCAGCTTACCGGGACAGTACACCGGGGAGCTGTTTTTT. The V call is TRBV19, the J call TRBJ2-2, with TRBD1 matching over 7 bases. Germline trimming cut 9 bases from V and 3 bases from J; bases unmatched to any gene: 7. The CDR3 contains 14 residues. In germline, CDR1 is LNHDA, CDR2 SQIVND (reference sequence).

This chain joins TRBV6-2 or TRBV6-3 and TRBJ2-1; D is uncertain. Germline V gives CDR1 MNHEY, CDR2 SVGEGT. CDR3 length: 11 amino acids. V was clipped by 1 base and J by 9 bases, with 4 bases between them. The CDR3, as DNA: TGTGCCAGCAGTTACTTCGGTGAGCAGTTCTTC. Translating gives CASSYFGEQFF.

This clone was detected once. The genes are TRBV29-1 and TRBJ1-1, with 7 bases aligning to TRBD1. Trimming at V came to 6 bases and at J to 0 bases, leaving 7 bases not matched to a gene. Germline-derived CDR1 and CDR2 are SQVTM and ANQGSEA. This CDR3 is 14 amino acids long. CDR3 nucleotides: TGCAGCGTGACAGGGTCGGGGATGAACACTGAAGCTTTCTTT. Its protein product is CSVTGSGMNTEAFF.

The chain has TRBV9 and TRBJ1-2, with D possibly being TRBD1 (6 bases). Germline-derived CDR1 and CDR2 are SGDLS and YYNGEE. The CDR3 has 14 amino acids. The germline V and J ends were trimmed by 5 bases and 1 base, with 12 bases remaining between them. CDR3 loop: CASSYRVDNYGYTF. CDR3 nucleotide sequence: TGTGCCAGCAGTTACAGGGTGGATAACTATGGCTACACCTTC.

V and J are TRBV6-1 and TRBJ1-1, with a tentative D call TRBD1 (5 bases). The CDR3 consists of 12 residues. The V end lost 2 bases, the J end lost 13 bases, and 14 bases lay between the germline ends. Germline CDR1 MNHNS, CDR2 SASEGT. CDR3 nucleotides: TGTGCCAGCAGTGAAACCTCGCCCGGGGGTTTCTTT. Amino acid sequence: CASSETSPGGFF.

The chain carries TRBV30 and TRBJ1-5; D unclear. CDR1 is GTSNPN and CDR2 is SVGIG in the germline V gene (reference sequence). The length of the CDR3 is 13 residues. Deletions cut 1 base from V and 4 bases from J, with 8 bases between. The CDR3 DNA reads as TGTGCCTGGAGTGGCAGCGGGAATCAGCCCCAGCATTTT. It specifies CAWSGSGNQPQHF.

The chain couples TRBV19 to TRBJ1-3, with D possibly being TRBD1 (5 bases). This CDR3 comprises 16 residues. Germline V gene lookup returns CDR1 LNHDA and CDR2 SQIVND (reference sequence). Trimming pared 5 bases from V and 2 bases from J, leaving 16 bases between. The CDR3 coding sequence is TGTGCCAGTAGTGTGGGCTGGGACGGAGCTGGAAACACCATATATTTT. It is translated as CASSVGWDGAGNTIYF.